This T cell receptor beta chain derives from a study of blood T cell repertoires in COVID-19. Overall study context: COVID-19 samples collected from the United States, Italy and Spain covered acute and convalescent phases. The cDNA or gDNA used as material had been derived from T cells, B-cell-depleted T cells, or PBMCs.

Trimming cost V 6 bases and J 8 bases, with 16 bases left between them. The germline V gene encodes CDR1 ENHRY and CDR2 SYGVKD. The CDR3 contains 13 residues. Original handling: Estimated nucleated cell counts came from reference gene primer amplification. Sequenced by immunoSEQ multiplex PCR; TCRdb stores in-frame clones only, minus some. V, J and clone size derive from that table, while D and trimming were established from the DNA sequence. The repertoire holds about 120,000 clones, with 75% to 90% as singletons. Specimen: peripheral blood. The rearrangement joins TRBV10-3 to TRBJ1-2, with a tentative D call TRBD1 (6 bases). This TCR came from a woman in her 70s with acute or convalescent COVID-19. In DNA, the CDR3 is TGTGCCATCAGGGTTACAGGGATCGAAGGCTACACCTTC. Residues: CAIRVTGIEGYTF.